A selection of T cell receptor beta chains follows, all from one sample in a study of cytomegalovirus exposure and HLA in healthy donors. The table came from immunoSEQ multiplex PCR; TCRdb's copy has only in-frame clones and leaves some out. The table records fewer than 200,000 clones, around 82% of them present only once. The specimen sequenced was PBMCs. The receptors were sampled from a man aged 25 to 40 in good health and CMV-seronegative. Each CDR3 is given with its conserved first and last residue. The order of the fields is J gene, CDR3 length, clone size, V gene, D gene, CDR3 protein, CDR3 DNA. D genes are given only for firm matches. Only part of the rows carry a size: once, few, many, or a class if the clone is expanded.

j_call: TRBJ1-2
cdr3_length: 13
clone_size: -
v_call: TRBV9
d_call: -
cdr3_aa: CASSVRGNYGYTF
cdr3_nt: TGTGCCAGCAGCGTAAGGGGTAACTATGGCTACACCTTC

j_call: TRBJ1-1
cdr3_length: 13
clone_size: -
v_call: TRBV5-1
d_call: -
cdr3_aa: CASSLRGETEAFF
cdr3_nt: TGCGCCAGCAGCTTGCGGGGGGAGACTGAAGCTTTCTTT

j_call: TRBJ2-1
cdr3_length: 14
clone_size: -
v_call: TRBV19
d_call: -
cdr3_aa: CASTNSDRPNEQFF
cdr3_nt: TGTGCCAGTACCAATTCTGACAGACCCAATGAGCAGTTCTTC

j_call: TRBJ2-7
cdr3_length: 15
clone_size: -
v_call: TRBV7-9
d_call: -
cdr3_aa: CASSLEGQKSYEQYF
cdr3_nt: TGTGCCAGCAGCCTGGAGGGACAGAAATCCTACGAGCAGTACTTC

j_call: TRBJ2-2
cdr3_length: 15
clone_size: -
v_call: TRBV7-2
d_call: TRBD1
cdr3_aa: CASSPGTANTGELFF
cdr3_nt: TGTGCCAGCAGCCCCGGGACAGCGAACACCGGGGAGCTGTTTTTT

j_call: TRBJ1-1
cdr3_length: 16
clone_size: -
v_call: TRBV7-6
d_call: TRBD1
cdr3_aa: CASSLATGGLGTEAFF
cdr3_nt: TGTGCCAGCAGCTTGGCGACAGGGGGCTTGGGCACTGAAGCTTTCTTT

j_call: TRBJ2-3
cdr3_length: 15
clone_size: -
v_call: TRBV6-4
d_call: TRBD2
cdr3_aa: CASSLSGSRADTQYF
cdr3_nt: TGTGCCAGCAGCCTTAGCGGGAGTCGCGCAGATACGCAGTATTTT

j_call: TRBJ2-3
cdr3_length: 16
clone_size: -
v_call: TRBV15
d_call: TRBD1
cdr3_aa: CATSRGTGVGTDTQYF
cdr3_nt: TGTGCCACCAGCAGAGGGACAGGGGTGGGCACAGATACGCAGTATTTT

j_call: TRBJ2-1
cdr3_length: 15
clone_size: -
v_call: TRBV19
d_call: TRBD1
cdr3_aa: CASSGSGTGSIEQFF
cdr3_nt: TGTGCCAGTAGTGGTTCCGGGACAGGGTCGATAGAGCAGTTCTTC

j_call: TRBJ1-1
cdr3_length: 15
clone_size: -
v_call: TRBV5-6
d_call: -
cdr3_aa: CASSLNDRANTEAFF
cdr3_nt: TGTGCCAGCAGCTTGAATGACAGAGCGAACACTGAAGCTTTCTTT

j_call: TRBJ2-7
cdr3_length: 11
clone_size: -
v_call: TRBV7-5
d_call: -
cdr3_aa: CVRSLGDEQYF
cdr3_nt: TGTGTCAGAAGCTTAGGAGACGAGCAGTACTTC

j_call: TRBJ2-1
cdr3_length: 15
clone_size: -
v_call: TRBV11-1
d_call: TRBD1
cdr3_aa: CASSPRDRGQNEQFF
cdr3_nt: TGTGCCAGCAGCCCCCGGGACAGGGGGCAGAATGAGCAGTTCTTC

j_call: TRBJ1-2
cdr3_length: 11
clone_size: -
v_call: TRBV5-6
d_call: -
cdr3_aa: CASSLGEVYTF
cdr3_nt: TGTGCCAGCAGCTTGGGGGAGGTCTACACCTTC

j_call: TRBJ2-7
cdr3_length: 14
clone_size: once
v_call: TRBV5-6
d_call: -
cdr3_aa: CASSFSGVGYEQYF
cdr3_nt: TGTGCCAGCAGCTTCTCCGGGGTAGGCTACGAGCAGTACTTC

j_call: TRBJ2-3
cdr3_length: 15
clone_size: -
v_call: TRBV29-1
d_call: TRBD2
cdr3_aa: CSALAGGQGSDTQYF
cdr3_nt: TGCAGCGCCTTAGCGGGGGGCCAAGGCTCAGATACGCAGTATTTT

j_call: TRBJ1-6
cdr3_length: 15
clone_size: -
v_call: TRBV5-5
d_call: TRBD1
cdr3_aa: CASSKTGGGDSPLHF
cdr3_nt: TGTGCCAGCAGCAAGACAGGGGGCGGGGATTCACCCCTCCACTTT

j_call: TRBJ2-2
cdr3_length: 14
clone_size: -
v_call: TRBV4-2
d_call: -
cdr3_aa: CASSQEEGTGELFF
cdr3_nt: TGTGCCAGCAGCCAAGAAGAGGGCACCGGGGAGCTGTTTTTT

j_call: TRBJ1-5
cdr3_length: 15
clone_size: few
v_call: TRBV28
d_call: TRBD1
cdr3_aa: CASSTGTGDTQPQHF
cdr3_nt: TGTGCCAGCAGTACCGGGACAGGGGATACTCAGCCCCAGCATTTT

j_call: TRBJ2-3
cdr3_length: 15
clone_size: -
v_call: TRBV27
d_call: TRBD1
cdr3_aa: CASSYRGASTDTQYF
cdr3_nt: TGTGCCAGCAGTTACAGGGGGGCGAGCACAGATACGCAGTATTTT

j_call: TRBJ2-3
cdr3_length: 18
clone_size: -
v_call: TRBV15
d_call: TRBD2
cdr3_aa: CATSRWLAGGPGTDTQYF
cdr3_nt: TGTGCCACCAGCCGATGGCTAGCGGGGGGGCCGGGCACAGATACGCAGTATTTT

j_call: TRBJ1-5
cdr3_length: 14
clone_size: -
v_call: TRBV6-6
d_call: -
cdr3_aa: CASSLPEGNQPQHF
cdr3_nt: TGTGCCAGCAGTTTACCCGAGGGCAATCAGCCCCAGCATTTT

j_call: TRBJ2-5
cdr3_length: 15
clone_size: -
v_call: TRBV6-1
d_call: TRBD2
cdr3_aa: CASRTPSGGLETQYF
cdr3_nt: TGTGCCAGCAGGACCCCTAGCGGGGGTCTGGAGACCCAGTACTTC

j_call: TRBJ1-5
cdr3_length: 14
clone_size: -
v_call: TRBV7-9
d_call: -
cdr3_aa: CASSKGRRPSPQHF
cdr3_nt: TGTGCCAGCAGCAAGGGGAGGCGGCCATCGCCCCAGCATTTT

j_call: TRBJ2-1
cdr3_length: 15
clone_size: -
v_call: TRBV6-6
d_call: -
cdr3_aa: CASSRDTDSYNEQFF
cdr3_nt: TGTGCCAGCAGCCGAGACACCGACTCCTACAATGAGCAGTTCTTC

j_call: TRBJ2-7
cdr3_length: 14
clone_size: -
v_call: TRBV30
d_call: TRBD1
cdr3_aa: CAWSVGTGAYEQYF
cdr3_nt: TGTGCCTGGAGTGTCGGGACAGGGGCCTACGAGCAGTACTTC

j_call: TRBJ2-1
cdr3_length: 14
clone_size: -
v_call: TRBV27
d_call: TRBD2
cdr3_aa: CASSLTSGHNEQFF
cdr3_nt: TGTGCCAGCAGTCTGACTAGCGGCCACAATGAGCAGTTCTTC

j_call: TRBJ2-3
cdr3_length: 19
clone_size: -
v_call: TRBV19
d_call: TRBD2
cdr3_aa: CASSPSLGLAGGLTDTQYF
cdr3_nt: TGTGCCAGTAGTCCCTCCCTCGGACTAGCGGGGGGCCTCACAGATACGCAGTATTTT

j_call: TRBJ2-1
cdr3_length: 14
clone_size: -
v_call: TRBV7-2
d_call: -
cdr3_aa: CASSAGTFRDEQFF
cdr3_nt: TGTGCCAGCAGCGCCGGGACTTTCCGGGATGAGCAGTTCTTC

j_call: TRBJ2-3
cdr3_length: 18
clone_size: -
v_call: TRBV14
d_call: TRBD2
cdr3_aa: CASSQDLSRGGERDTQYF
cdr3_nt: TGTGCCAGCAGCCAAGACCTCTCGCGGGGGGGCGAAAGAGATACGCAGTATTTT

j_call: TRBJ2-5
cdr3_length: 14
clone_size: -
v_call: TRBV10-2
d_call: -
cdr3_aa: CASSERPRRQTQYF
cdr3_nt: TGCGCCAGCAGTGAACGGCCCCGGCGGCAGACCCAGTACTTC

j_call: TRBJ2-7
cdr3_length: 18
clone_size: -
v_call: TRBV4-3
d_call: TRBD2
cdr3_aa: CASSQAASGSPRSYEQYF
cdr3_nt: TGCGCCAGCAGCCAAGCGGCTAGCGGGAGCCCTCGGTCGTATGAGCAGTACTTC

j_call: TRBJ2-5
cdr3_length: 15
clone_size: -
v_call: TRBV4-3
d_call: -
cdr3_aa: CASSQDFGAEETQYF
cdr3_nt: TGCGCCAGCAGCCAAGATTTTGGGGCTGAAGAGACCCAGTACTTC

j_call: TRBJ1-5
cdr3_length: 13
clone_size: -
v_call: TRBV5-8
d_call: -
cdr3_aa: CASSVDIYQPQHF
cdr3_nt: TGTGCCAGCAGCGTCGACATATATCAGCCCCAGCATTTT

j_call: TRBJ1-5
cdr3_length: 14
clone_size: once
v_call: TRBV28
d_call: -
cdr3_aa: CASSTQISNQPQHF
cdr3_nt: TGTGCCAGCAGTACGCAGATTAGCAATCAGCCCCAGCATTTT

j_call: TRBJ2-7
cdr3_length: 15
clone_size: -
v_call: TRBV6-1
d_call: TRBD1
cdr3_aa: CASPGTGDQGYEQYF
cdr3_nt: TGTGCCAGCCCCGGGACAGGAGACCAGGGCTACGAGCAGTACTTC

j_call: TRBJ2-7
cdr3_length: 15
clone_size: -
v_call: TRBV9
d_call: TRBD2
cdr3_aa: CASSVSGGPLGEQYF
cdr3_nt: TGTGCCAGCAGCGTTAGCGGGGGCCCCTTGGGTGAGCAGTACTTC

j_call: TRBJ2-5
cdr3_length: 14
clone_size: -
v_call: TRBV6-1
d_call: -
cdr3_aa: CASTLGPGKETQYF
cdr3_nt: TGTGCCAGCACCTTGGGCCCGGGGAAAGAGACCCAGTACTTC

j_call: TRBJ2-3
cdr3_length: 15
clone_size: once
v_call: TRBV7-2
d_call: TRBD1
cdr3_aa: CASSSTGGALGTQYF
cdr3_nt: TGTGCCAGCAGCTCGACAGGGGGCGCCTTGGGTACGCAGTATTTT

j_call: TRBJ1-2
cdr3_length: 13
clone_size: -
v_call: TRBV5-1
d_call: TRBD1
cdr3_aa: CASSSQGLDGYTF
cdr3_nt: TGCGCCAGCAGCTCACAGGGGCTGGACGGCTACACCTTC

j_call: TRBJ1-6
cdr3_length: 14
clone_size: once
v_call: TRBV28
d_call: TRBD1
cdr3_aa: CASSPDRDNSPLHF
cdr3_nt: TGTGCCAGCAGTCCGGACAGGGATAATTCACCCCTCCACTTT

j_call: TRBJ2-2
cdr3_length: 17
clone_size: once
v_call: TRBV28
d_call: -
cdr3_aa: CASSLEAGLPNTGELFF
cdr3_nt: TGTGCCAGCAGTTTGGAGGCAGGACTTCCGAACACCGGGGAGCTGTTTTTT

j_call: TRBJ1-5
cdr3_length: 14
clone_size: once
v_call: TRBV5-8
d_call: TRBD1
cdr3_aa: CASSWRQGTDTQHF
cdr3_nt: TGTGCCAGCAGCTGGAGACAGGGTACAGATACGCAGCATTTT

j_call: TRBJ1-5
cdr3_length: 12
clone_size: -
v_call: TRBV27
d_call: -
cdr3_aa: CASSTGYQPQHF
cdr3_nt: TGTGCCAGCAGTACAGGGTATCAGCCCCAGCATTTT

j_call: TRBJ2-3
cdr3_length: 13
clone_size: -
v_call: TRBV5-1
d_call: -
cdr3_aa: CASSLGLSDTQYF
cdr3_nt: TGCGCCAGCAGCTTGGGACTTTCAGATACGCAGTATTTT

j_call: TRBJ2-3
cdr3_length: 15
clone_size: once
v_call: TRBV7-9
d_call: -
cdr3_aa: CASSLYTTSTDTQYF
cdr3_nt: TGTGCCAGCAGCTTATACACTACTAGCACAGATACGCAGTATTTT

j_call: TRBJ2-3
cdr3_length: 17
clone_size: -
v_call: TRBV5-5
d_call: TRBD1
cdr3_aa: CASSSEGTGMVTGTQYF
cdr3_nt: TGTGCCAGCAGCTCAGAGGGGACAGGGATGGTGACAGGTACGCAGTATTTT

j_call: TRBJ2-2
cdr3_length: 13
clone_size: once
v_call: TRBV6-5
d_call: TRBD1
cdr3_aa: CASNTGGHGELFF
cdr3_nt: TGTGCCAGCAATACAGGGGGGCACGGGGAGCTGTTTTTT

j_call: TRBJ2-5
cdr3_length: 18
clone_size: -
v_call: TRBV27
d_call: TRBD2
cdr3_aa: CASSLFPPRLAGEETQYF
cdr3_nt: TGTGCCAGCAGTTTATTTCCGCCGCGACTAGCGGGGGAGGAGACCCAGTACTTC

j_call: TRBJ2-7
cdr3_length: 13
clone_size: -
v_call: TRBV29-1
d_call: -
cdr3_aa: CSVEDFRGYEQYF
cdr3_nt: TGCAGCGTTGAAGATTTTAGGGGGTACGAGCAGTACTTC

j_call: TRBJ1-2
cdr3_length: 11
clone_size: few
v_call: TRBV20-1
d_call: -
cdr3_aa: CSALTSGGYTF
cdr3_nt: TGCAGTGCTCTAACCAGCGGAGGCTACACCTTC